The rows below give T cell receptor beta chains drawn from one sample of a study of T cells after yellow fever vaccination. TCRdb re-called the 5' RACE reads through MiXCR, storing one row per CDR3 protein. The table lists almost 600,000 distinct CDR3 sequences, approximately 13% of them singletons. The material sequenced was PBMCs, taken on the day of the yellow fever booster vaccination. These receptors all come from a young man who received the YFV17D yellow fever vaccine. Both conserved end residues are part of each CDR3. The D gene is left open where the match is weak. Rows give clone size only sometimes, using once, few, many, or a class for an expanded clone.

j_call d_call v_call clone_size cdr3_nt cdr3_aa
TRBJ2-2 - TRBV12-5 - TGTGCTAGTGGTTTGGTAGGCGGGACCGGGGAGCTGTTTTTT CASGLVGGTGELFF
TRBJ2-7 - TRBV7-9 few TGTGCCAGCAGCTTACTTTTGACAGGTTGGGACGAGCAGTACTTC CASSLLLTGWDEQYF
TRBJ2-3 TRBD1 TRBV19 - TGTGCCAGTACTCTGGACAGGGGATCAGATACGCAGTATTTT CASTLDRGSDTQYF
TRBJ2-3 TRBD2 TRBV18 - TGTGCCAGCTCACCGTTCCAGACTAGCGGGAGCACAGATACGCAGTATTTT CASSPFQTSGSTDTQYF
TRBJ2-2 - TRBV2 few TGTGCCAGCAGTGTCCGGACAAGTAACACCGGGGAGCTGTTTTTT CASSVRTSNTGELFF
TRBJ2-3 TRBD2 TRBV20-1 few TGCAGTGCTAGACTCCGCACTAGCGTTTTCCCAGATACGCAGTATTTT CSARLRTSVFPDTQYF
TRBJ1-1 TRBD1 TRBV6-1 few TGTGCCAGCAATCAGGGGGGGACGAGCGCTGAAGCTTTCTTT CASNQGGTSAEAFF
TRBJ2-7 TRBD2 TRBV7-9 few TGTGCCAGCACCCCGATGGGACTAGCAAACTACGAGCAGTACTTC CASTPMGLANYEQYF
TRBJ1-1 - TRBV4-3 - TGCGCCAGCAGCCAGACACCGAACACTGAAGCTTTCTTT CASSQTPNTEAFF
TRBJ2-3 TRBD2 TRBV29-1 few TGCAGCGTAACTGCAGAAGCGGGAGCCACAGATACGCAGTATTTT CSVTAEAGATDTQYF
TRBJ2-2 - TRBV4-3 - TGCGCCAGCAGCCAAGCGATAAGAAACACCGGGGAGCTGTTTTTT CASSQAIRNTGELFF
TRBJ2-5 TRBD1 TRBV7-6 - TGTGCCAGCAGCTCACCCGGGACAGGGGGCCTGACCCAGTACTTC CASSSPGTGGLTQYF
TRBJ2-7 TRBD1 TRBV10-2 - TGCGCCAGCAGTGAACGGACAGGGTTGCGCGACGAGCAGTACTTC CASSERTGLRDEQYF
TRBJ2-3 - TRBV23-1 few TGCGCCAGCAGTCCGCCCCTAGCGCAACAGGAGGCAGATACGCAGTATTTT CASSPPLAQQEADTQYF
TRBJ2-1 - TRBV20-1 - TGCAGTGCTAGGAGGGGTTTCGGCCAGTTCTTC CSARRGFGQFF
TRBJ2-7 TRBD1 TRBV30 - TGTGCCTGGAGGGGGCGAAGAACAGGGGTCTACGAGCAGTACTTC CAWRGRRTGVYEQYF
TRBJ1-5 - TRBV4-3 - TGCGCCAGCAGCCAAGTCTACGGGGGTCAGCCCCAGCATTTT CASSQVYGGQPQHF
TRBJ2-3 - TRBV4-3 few TGCGCCAGCAGCCAACTGGATGCCAGCACAGATACGCAGTATTTT CASSQLDASTDTQYF
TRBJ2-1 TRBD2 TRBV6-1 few TGTGCCAGCAGGTCCTATCTCCGGGACTATGGGGCTGAGCAGTTCTTC CASRSYLRDYGAEQFF
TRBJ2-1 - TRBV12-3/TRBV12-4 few TGTGCCAGCAGTTTTGGGCGTAGGGAGTTCTTC CASSFGRREFF
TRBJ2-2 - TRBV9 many TGTGCCAGCAGAGGGGGAGGGACCGGGGAGCTGTTTTTT CASRGGGTGELFF
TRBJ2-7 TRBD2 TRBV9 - TGTGCCAGCCAAGCGGGAGCCCAGCCGGACGAGCAGTACTTC CASQAGAQPDEQYF
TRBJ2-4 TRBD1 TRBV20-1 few TGCAGTGCTGGACAGGGCCAAAACATTCAGTACTTC CSAGQGQNIQYF
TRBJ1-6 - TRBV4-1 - TGCGCCAGCAGCCAAGTAAATTCACCCCTCCACTTT CASSQVNSPLHF
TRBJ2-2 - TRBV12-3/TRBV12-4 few TGTGCCAGCAGCCCCTACGGAGGGGGCTTTTTGGCCGGGGAGCTGTTTTTT CASSPYGGGFLAGELFF
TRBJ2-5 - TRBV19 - TGTGCCAGTCGCCCAACTAACGGAGAGACCCAGTACTTC CASRPTNGETQYF
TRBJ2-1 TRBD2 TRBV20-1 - TGCAGTGCCCCGGGGGGGCGGGGCTCCTACAATGAGCAGTTCTTC CSAPGGRGSYNEQFF
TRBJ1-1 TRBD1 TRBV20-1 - TGCAGTGCTAGGACAGGGATTAGTGAAGCTTTCTTT CSARTGISEAFF
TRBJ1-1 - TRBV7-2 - TGTGCCAGCAGCCACTATGGTTCTGGGACTGAAGCTTTCTTT CASSHYGSGTEAFF
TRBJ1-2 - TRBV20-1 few TGCAGTGCTAGCGGGGGAGGGTGGAGTTATGGCTACACCTTC CSASGGGWSYGYTF
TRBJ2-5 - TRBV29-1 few TGCAGCGTTGCAAGACTGTTTCTAGAGACCCAGTACTTC CSVARLFLETQYF
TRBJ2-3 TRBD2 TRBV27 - TGTGCCAGCAGTTTATCCTTGGAAGGACTAGCGGGAGAGGAGTATTTT CASSLSLEGLAGEEYF